This T cell receptor (beta chain) was retrieved from a study of tumor-infiltrating lymphocytes in primary liver carcinoma. Study at large: Patients comprised men and women whose ages fell between 30 and 69 years.

Unsorted whole blood yielded the blood RNA, and germline DNA was also extracted. Chronic HBV infection, untreated so far, was present in the patients. Collected before surgery were 3 to 4.5 milliliters of peripheral blood. V lost 6 bases, J lost 4 bases, and 12 bases stayed unmatched. This CDR3 contains 14 residues. CDR1 and CDR2 (germline): SQVTM, ANQGSEA. From around 500 ng of total RNA, TCR beta-specific cDNA was reverse-transcribed using a constant-region primer. Three-round nested multiplex PCR performed with slightly modified ARM-PCR produced the TCR beta libraries. Each of the first two PCR rounds ran roughly 9 cycles with TRBV1-TRBV30 forward and C-beta reverse primers. TCRdb re-derived calls from the multiplex PCR reads in MiXCR, one entry per CDR3 protein. The sample comprises some 200,000 distinct CDR3 sequences, around 60% of which are singletons, and 5.5% to 9% rests with the top ten. This clonotype was detected a few times.

The receptor was isolated from a woman between 55 and 75 years old with primary liver carcinoma and hepatitis B virus infection. V is TRBV29-1 and J is TRBJ2-7, with 7 bases identical to TRBD2. Sequenced: peripheral blood. CDR3 nucleotides: TGCAGCGTCGTTAGGGACGCGGGAGTATACGAGCAGTACTTC. It yields the protein CSVVRDAGVYEQYF.